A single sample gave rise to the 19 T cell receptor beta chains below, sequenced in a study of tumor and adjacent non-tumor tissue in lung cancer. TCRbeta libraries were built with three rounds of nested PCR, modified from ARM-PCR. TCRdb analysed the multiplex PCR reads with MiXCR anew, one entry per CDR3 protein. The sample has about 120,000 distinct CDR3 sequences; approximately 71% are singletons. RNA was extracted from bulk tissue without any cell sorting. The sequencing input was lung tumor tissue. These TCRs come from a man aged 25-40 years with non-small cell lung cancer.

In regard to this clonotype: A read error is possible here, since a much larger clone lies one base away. CDR3 coding DNA: TGTGCCAGCAAGACGCAAACGCTGACCCTCGAGACGGTTAACGAGCGGTACTTC. Protein: CASKTQTLTLETVNERYF. This chain links TRBV6-2 or TRBV6-3 with TRBJ2-7, with no clear D. This CDR3 region has 18 residues. Per germline, CDR1 MNHEY and CDR2 SVGEGT.

The CDR3 region has the DNA TGCGCCAGCAGCACAACTAGCGGGAGGACCGAGCAGTACTTC. Translation gives CASSTTSGRTEQYF. The chain uses TRBV5-1 and TRBJ2-7, with 12 bases that match TRBD2. With 4 bases clipped from V and 6 bases from J, the junction kept 5 bases outside the gene matches. The CDR3 sequence is 14 residues long. Germline loops: CDR1 SGHRS, CDR2 YFSETQ.

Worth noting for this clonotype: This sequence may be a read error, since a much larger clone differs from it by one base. For the CDR3, the DNA is TGTGCCAGCAGTACCTTGGTCTCCTCCTACAATGAGCAGCTCTTC. The encoded protein is CASSTLVSSYNEQLF. The rearrangement links TRBV6-2 or TRBV6-3 to TRBJ2-1; unclear D gene. Germline values: CDR1 MNHEY, CDR2 SVGEGT. The CDR3 loop spans 15 amino acids.

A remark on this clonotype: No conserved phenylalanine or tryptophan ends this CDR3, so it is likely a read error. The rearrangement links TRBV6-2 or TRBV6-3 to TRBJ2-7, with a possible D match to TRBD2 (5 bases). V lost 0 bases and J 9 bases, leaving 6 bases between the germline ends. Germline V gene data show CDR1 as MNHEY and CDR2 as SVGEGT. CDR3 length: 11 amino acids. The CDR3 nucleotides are TGTGCCAGCAGTTACTCGGCGGGGCAGTACCTT. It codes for CASSYSAGQYL.

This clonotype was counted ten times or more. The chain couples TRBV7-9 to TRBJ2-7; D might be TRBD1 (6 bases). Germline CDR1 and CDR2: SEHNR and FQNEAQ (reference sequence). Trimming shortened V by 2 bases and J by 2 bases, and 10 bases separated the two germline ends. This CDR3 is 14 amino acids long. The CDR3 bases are TGTGCCAGCAGCTTACGGACAGATACCTACGAGCAGTACTTC. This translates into CASSLRTDTYEQYF.

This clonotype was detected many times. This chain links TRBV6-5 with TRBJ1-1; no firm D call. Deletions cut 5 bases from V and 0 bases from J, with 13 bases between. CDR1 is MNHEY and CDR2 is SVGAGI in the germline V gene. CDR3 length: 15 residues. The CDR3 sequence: CASSPADVLNTEAFF. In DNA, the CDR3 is TGTGCCAGCAGTCCCGCGGACGTACTGAACACTGAAGCTTTCTTT.

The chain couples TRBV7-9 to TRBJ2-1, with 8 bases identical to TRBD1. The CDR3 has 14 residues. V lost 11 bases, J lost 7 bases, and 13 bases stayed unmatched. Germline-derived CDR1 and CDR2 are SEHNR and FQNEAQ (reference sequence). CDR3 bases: TGTGCCGCCGTCCCGGGACAGGTCTATAATGAGCAGTTCTTC. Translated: CAAVPGQVYNEQFF.

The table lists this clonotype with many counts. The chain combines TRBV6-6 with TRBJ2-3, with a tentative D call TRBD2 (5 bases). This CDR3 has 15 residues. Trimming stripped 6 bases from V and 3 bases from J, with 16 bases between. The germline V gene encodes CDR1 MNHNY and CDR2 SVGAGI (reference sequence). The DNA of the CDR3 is TGTGCCAGCAGCCGCTCCGCAGGCGGGACAGATACGCAGTATTTT. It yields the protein CASSRSAGGTDTQYF.

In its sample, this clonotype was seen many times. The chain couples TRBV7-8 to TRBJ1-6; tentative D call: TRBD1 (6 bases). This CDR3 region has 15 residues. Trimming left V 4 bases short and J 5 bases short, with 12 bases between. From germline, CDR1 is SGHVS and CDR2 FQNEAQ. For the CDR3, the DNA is TGTGCCAGCAGCTCCCCGACAGGAAATAATTCACCCCTCCACTTT. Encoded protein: CASSSPTGNNSPLHF.

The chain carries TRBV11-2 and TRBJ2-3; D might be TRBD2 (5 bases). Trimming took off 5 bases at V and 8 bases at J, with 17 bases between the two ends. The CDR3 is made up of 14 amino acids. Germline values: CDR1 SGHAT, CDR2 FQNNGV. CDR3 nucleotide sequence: TGTGCCAGCAGCCTCATGGTGAGGGCAGGTACGCAGTATTTT. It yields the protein CASSLMVRAGTQYF.

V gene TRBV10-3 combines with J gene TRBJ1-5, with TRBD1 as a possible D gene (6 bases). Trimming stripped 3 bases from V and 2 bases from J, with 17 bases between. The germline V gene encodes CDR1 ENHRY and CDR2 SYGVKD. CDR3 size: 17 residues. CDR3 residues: CAISDPKQGLGNQPQHF. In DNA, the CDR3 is TGTGCCATCAGTGACCCGAAACAGGGTTTAGGCAATCAGCCCCAGCATTTT.

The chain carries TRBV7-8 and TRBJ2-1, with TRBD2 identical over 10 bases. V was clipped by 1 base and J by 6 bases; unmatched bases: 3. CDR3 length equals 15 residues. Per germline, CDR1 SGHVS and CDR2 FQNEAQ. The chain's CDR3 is CASSLGVAGGNEQFF. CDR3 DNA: TGTGCCAGCAGCTTAGGGGTAGCGGGGGGCAATGAGCAGTTCTTC.

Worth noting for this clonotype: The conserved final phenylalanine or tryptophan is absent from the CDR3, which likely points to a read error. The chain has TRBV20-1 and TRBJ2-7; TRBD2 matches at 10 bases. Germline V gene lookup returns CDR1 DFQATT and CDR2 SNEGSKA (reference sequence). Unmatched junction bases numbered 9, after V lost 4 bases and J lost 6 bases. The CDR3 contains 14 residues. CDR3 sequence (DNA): TGCAGTGCTAAAACAGCGGGGGGGTGGAGCGAGCAGTACTTA. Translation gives CSAKTAGGWSEQYL.

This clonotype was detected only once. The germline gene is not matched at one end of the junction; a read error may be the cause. The CDR3 loop is CACSLRGVYYNEQFF. The CDR3 DNA sequence: TGTGCCTGCAGCTTACGCGGGGTCTACTACAATGAGCAGTTCTTC. V gene TRBV11-2 combines with J gene TRBJ2-1; possibly TRBD2 for D (6 bases). Germline-derived CDR1 and CDR2 are SGHAT and FQNNGV. The length of the CDR3 is 15 residues.

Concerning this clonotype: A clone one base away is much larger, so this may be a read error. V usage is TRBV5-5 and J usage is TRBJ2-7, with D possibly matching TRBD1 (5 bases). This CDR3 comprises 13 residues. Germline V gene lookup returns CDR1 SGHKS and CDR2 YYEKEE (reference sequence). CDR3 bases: TGTGCCAGCAGCCTGGGGCCCTCCTACAAGCAGTACTTC. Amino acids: CASSLGPSYKQYF.

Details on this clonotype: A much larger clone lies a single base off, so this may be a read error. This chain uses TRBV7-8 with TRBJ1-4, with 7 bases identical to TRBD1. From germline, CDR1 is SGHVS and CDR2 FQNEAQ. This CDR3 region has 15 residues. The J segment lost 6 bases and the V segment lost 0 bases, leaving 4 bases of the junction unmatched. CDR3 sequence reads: CASSLAAGGHEKLFF. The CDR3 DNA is TGTGCCAGCAGCTTAGCGGCAGGGGGACATGAAAAACTGTTTTTT.

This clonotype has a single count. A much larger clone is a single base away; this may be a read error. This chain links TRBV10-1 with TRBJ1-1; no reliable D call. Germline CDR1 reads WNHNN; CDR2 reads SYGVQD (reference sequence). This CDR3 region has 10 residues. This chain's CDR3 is CTSMDTEAFF. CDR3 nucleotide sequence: TGCACCAGCATGGACACTGAAGCTTTCTTT.

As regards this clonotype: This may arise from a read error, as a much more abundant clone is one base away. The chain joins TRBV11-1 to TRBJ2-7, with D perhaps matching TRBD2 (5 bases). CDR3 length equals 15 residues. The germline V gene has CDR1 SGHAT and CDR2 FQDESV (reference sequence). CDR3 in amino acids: CVSSLVRTGNYEQYF. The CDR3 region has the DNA TGTGTCAGCAGCTTAGTTAGGACGGGAAACTACGAGCAGTACTTC. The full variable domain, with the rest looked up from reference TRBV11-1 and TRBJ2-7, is EAEVAQSPRYKITEKSQAVAFWCDPISGHATLYWYRQILGQGPELLVQFQDESVVDDSQLPKDRFSAERLKGVDSTLKIQPAELGDSAMYLCVSSLVRTGNYEQYFGPGTRLTVT.

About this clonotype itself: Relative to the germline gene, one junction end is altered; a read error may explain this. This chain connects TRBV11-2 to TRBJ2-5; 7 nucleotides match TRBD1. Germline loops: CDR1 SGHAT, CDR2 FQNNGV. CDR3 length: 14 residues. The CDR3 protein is CTSRSGDSQETHYF. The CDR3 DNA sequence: TGTACCAGCAGGTCCGGGGACAGCCAAGAGACCCATTACTTC.